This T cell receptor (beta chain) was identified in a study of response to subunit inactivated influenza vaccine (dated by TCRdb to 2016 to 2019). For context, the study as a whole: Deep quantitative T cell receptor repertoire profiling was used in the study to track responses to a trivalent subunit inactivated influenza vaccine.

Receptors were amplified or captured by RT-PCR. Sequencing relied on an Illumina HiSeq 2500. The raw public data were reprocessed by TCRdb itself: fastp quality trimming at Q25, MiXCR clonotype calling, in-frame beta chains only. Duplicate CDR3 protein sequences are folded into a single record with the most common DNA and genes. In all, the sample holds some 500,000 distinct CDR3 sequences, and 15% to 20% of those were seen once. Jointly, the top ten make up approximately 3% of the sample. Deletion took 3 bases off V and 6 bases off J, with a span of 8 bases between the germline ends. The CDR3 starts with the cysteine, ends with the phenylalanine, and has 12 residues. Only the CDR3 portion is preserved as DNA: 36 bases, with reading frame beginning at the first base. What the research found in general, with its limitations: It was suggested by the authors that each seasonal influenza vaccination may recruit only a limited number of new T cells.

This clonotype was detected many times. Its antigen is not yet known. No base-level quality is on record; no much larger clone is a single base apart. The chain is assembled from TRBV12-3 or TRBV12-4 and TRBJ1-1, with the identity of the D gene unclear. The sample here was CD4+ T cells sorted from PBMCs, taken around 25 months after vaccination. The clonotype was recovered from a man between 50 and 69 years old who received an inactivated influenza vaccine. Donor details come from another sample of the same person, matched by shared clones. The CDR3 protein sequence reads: CASSLMGAEAFF. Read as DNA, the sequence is TGTGCCAGCAGTTTGATGGGCGCTGAAGCTTTCTTT.